This TCR beta chain was obtained from a study of identical twins. Regarding the study as a whole: Cross-sectional statistics underpinned the conclusions; the same donors were not followed. Fewer insertions were carried by abundant cord blood beta clonotypes, but none was seen in memory repertoires.

Germline CDR1 and CDR2: SQVTM and ANQGSEA. The V end was cut by 5 bases, the J end by 0 bases, with 14 bases between. CDR3 length: 15 residues. Notes on this clonotype: Its antigen remains unknown.

Unique molecular identifiers were present on cDNA, and template switching added a universal primer site. Using its own MiXCR run on the 5' RACE reads, TCRdb lists one record per CDR3 protein. The data show some 500,000 distinct CDR3 sequences, with roughly an eighth seen just once and around 0.98% held by the top ten. The same data also contributed to another study, on yellow fever vaccine responses in identical twins.

The chain combines TRBV29-1 with TRBJ1-3; D is possibly TRBD1 (5 bases). The clonotype originates from a young woman in good health. The sample taken for sequencing was CD4+ T cells sorted from blood. DNA of the CDR3: TGCAGCGTTAGCATCGGGGGAAGCTCTGGAAACACCATATATTTT. This encodes CSVSIGGSSGNTIYF. The full variable domain, rest sourced from reference TRBV29-1 and TRBJ1-3, is SAVISQKPSRDICQRGTSLTIQCQVDSQVTMMFWYRQQPGQSLTLIATANQGSEATYESGFVIDKFPISRPNLTFSTLTVSNMSPEDSSIYLCSVSIGGSSGNTIYFGEGSWLTVV.